These 27 T cell receptor beta chains were sequenced from one sample in a study of monozygotic twins with inflammatory bowel disease. TCRdb reprocessed the 5' RACE reads and stores each CDR3 protein as one record, lacking DNA. There are some 99,000 distinct CDR3 sequences in the sample, with 12% held by the top ten. The sample taken for sequencing was blood. The source is a human donor with ulcerative colitis or Crohn's disease, or a healthy co-twin of an affected twin (not recorded which).

This chain uses TRBV7-3 with TRBJ2-7; TCRdb indicates TRBD2, and absent DNA this call remains unverified. CDR3 length: 15 amino acids. Germline V gives CDR1 SGHTA, CDR2 FQGTGA. The CDR3 is CASSLSAGGGYEQYF.

The chain employs TRBV7-2 and TRBJ2-7; the TCRdb D gene call, TRBD2, has no DNA to confirm it. Germline values: CDR1 SGHTA, CDR2 FQGNSA. The CDR3 runs to 18 residues. The CDR3 loop is CASSLGGTSGSIAYEQYF.

CDR3: CASSQDVAGGITDTQYF. The chain combines TRBV3-1 with TRBJ2-3; TCRdb returns TRBD2, unconfirmable since there is no DNA. Germline lookup yields CDR1 LGHDT and CDR2 YNNKEL (reference sequence). The CDR3 totals 17 residues.

The chain is built from TRBV7-8 and TRBJ1-1. Per germline, CDR1 SGHVS and CDR2 FQNEAQ. The CDR3 spans 15 residues. CDR3 residues: CASSLVWGGGSEAFF.

The chain links TRBV5-1 to TRBJ1-2. The CDR3 has 14 amino acids. Germline CDR1 is SGHRS and CDR2 is YFSETQ. CDR3 amino acids: CASSLEGASYGYTF.

The rearrangement uses TRBV12-3 or TRBV12-4 and TRBJ1-5; TCRdb's D gene call, TRBD1, goes unchecked for lack of DNA. CDR3 length equals 15 residues. This CDR3 is CASSPLRYSNQPQHF.

The chain employs TRBV12-3 or TRBV12-4 and TRBJ2-2; there is no DNA to check the TCRdb D call of TRBD1. This CDR3 is built from 14 residues. Here the CDR3 reads CASTSTGAVGELFF.

The V gene is TRBV28, the J gene TRBJ2-7; the D call from TCRdb, TRBD1, cannot be confirmed without DNA. From germline, CDR1 is MDHEN and CDR2 SYDVKM. The CDR3 sequence is 15 residues long. The chain's CDR3 is CASSFYRDRRYEQYF.

This chain joins TRBV7-6 and TRBJ2-3; the D call from TCRdb, TRBD2, cannot be confirmed without DNA. This CDR3 has 16 residues. Germline V CDR1 and CDR2: SGHVS, FNYEAQ. The CDR3: CASSLTSGVSTDTQYF. The whole variable domain, filled in from reference TRBV7-6 and TRBJ2-3, reads GAGVSQSPRYKVTKRGQDVALRCDPISGHVSLYWYRQALGQGPEFLTYFNYEAQQDKSGLPNDRFSAERPEGSISTLTIQRTEQRDSAMYRCASSLTSGVSTDTQYFGPGTRLTVL.

CDR3 amino acids: CASSLAGPQETQYF. The chain is built from TRBV7-9 and TRBJ2-5. Germline V gene data show CDR1 as SEHNR and CDR2 as FQNEAQ (reference sequence). The CDR3 spans 14 residues.

The genes are TRBV20-1 and TRBJ2-3; no DNA is available, so the TRBD2 call from TCRdb remains unchecked. The CDR3 spans 14 residues. Germline values: CDR1 DFQATT, CDR2 SNEGSKA (reference sequence). The CDR3: CSDLAAGGTDTQYF.

V usage is TRBV9 and J usage is TRBJ2-5; the TCRdb call, TRBD1, lacks DNA for checking. Germline CDR1 reads SGDLS; CDR2 reads YYNGEE. The CDR3 loop spans 14 amino acids. The CDR3 sequence: CASSALGGEETQYF. The entire variable domain, with the rest obtained from reference TRBV9 and TRBJ2-5, is as follows: DSGVTQTPKHLITATGQRVTLRCSPRSGDLSVYWYQQSLDQGLQFLIQYYNGEERAKGNILERFSAQQFPDLHSELNLSSLELGDSALYFCASSALGGEETQYFGPGTRLLVL.

The V gene is TRBV7-2, the J gene TRBJ2-7; TCRdb reports TRBD2, a call that lacks DNA to check it against. This CDR3 is 14 amino acids long. Per germline, CDR1 SGHTA and CDR2 FQGNSA. This chain's CDR3 is CASSLASGSYEQYF.

The genes are TRBV11-2 and TRBJ2-2; checking the TCRdb D call of TRBD1 is not possible without DNA. Germline V gene sequence: CDR1 SGHAT, CDR2 FQNNGV. The CDR3 consists of 16 residues. This chain's CDR3 is CASRHPWDRGTGELFF. Looking up the rest from reference TRBV11-2 and TRBJ2-2 gives the full variable domain: EAGVAQSPRYKIIEKRQSVAFWCNPISGHATLYWYQQILGQGPKLLIQFQNNGVVDDSQLPKDRFSAERLKGVDSTLKIQPAKLEDSAVYLCASRHPWDRGTGELFFGEGSRLTVL.

The gene calls are TRBV5-4 and TRBJ1-1; TCRdb reports TRBD1, a call that lacks DNA to check it against. The length of the CDR3 is 13 residues. Germline CDR1 reads SGHNT; CDR2 reads YYREEE (reference sequence). This CDR3 is CASSLAGTLEAFF.

The V call is TRBV5-6, the J call TRBJ2-3; there is no DNA to check the TCRdb D call of TRBD1. CDR1 is SGHDT and CDR2 is YYEEEE in the germline V gene. The CDR3 has 13 residues. CDR3 residues: CASSGGGTDTQYF.

V usage is TRBV20-1 and J usage is TRBJ1-5. CDR1 is DFQATT and CDR2 is SNEGSKA in the germline V gene (reference sequence). CDR3 length: 14 residues. CDR3 sequence: CSARDRLDNQPQHF.

This rearrangement joins TRBV5-4 to TRBJ2-1; as DNA is missing, the TRBD1 call by TCRdb cannot be tested. The CDR3 length is 16 residues. The germline V gene has CDR1 SGHNT and CDR2 YYREEE (reference sequence). The CDR3 region is CASSLGGWGGLNEQFF.

The genes are TRBV5-4 and TRBJ2-3. Germline-derived CDR1 and CDR2 are SGHNT and YYREEE (reference sequence). The CDR3 is 16 residues long. This CDR3 is CASSIGLDSSTDTQYF.

The V gene is TRBV12-3 or TRBV12-4, the J gene TRBJ1-2; the D gene TCRdb calls, TRBD1, cannot be checked with no DNA. The length of the CDR3 is 14 residues. This CDR3 reads CASSLGRDPYGYTF.

The V call is TRBV7-2, the J call TRBJ2-1; the TRBD2 assignment by TCRdb is unverifiable without DNA. Germline-derived CDR1 and CDR2 are SGHTA and FQGNSA. There are 15 residues in the CDR3. Here the CDR3 reads CASSLMLAGVSEQFF.

This CDR3 is CASSQWTVSSYNEQFF. This chain links TRBV7-8 with TRBJ2-1; TCRdb selects TRBD1, and the lack of DNA leaves this call unchecked. Germline V CDR1 and CDR2: SGHVS, FQNEAQ. The CDR3 has 16 residues.

V usage is TRBV28 and J usage is TRBJ2-3; TCRdb calls TRBD1, which cannot be checked without DNA. The CDR3 covers 15 residues. Germline V gene lookup returns CDR1 MDHEN and CDR2 SYDVKM. CDR3 amino acids: CASRPDRDSTDTQYF.

The V and J genes are TRBV6-5 and TRBJ2-3. Germline values: CDR1 MNHEY, CDR2 SVGAGI. The CDR3 is made up of 16 amino acids. The chain's CDR3 is CASSYSGAASTDTQYF.

V and J are TRBV12-3 or TRBV12-4 and TRBJ2-1; without DNA, the TCRdb call of TRBD2 cannot be checked. The CDR3 runs 16 residues. CDR3: CASSPHSSGSHNEQFF.

The chain links TRBV28 to TRBJ2-7; TCRdb reports TRBD1, a call that lacks DNA to check it against. The CDR3 loop spans 12 amino acids. Germline V gene data show CDR1 as MDHEN and CDR2 as SYDVKM. The CDR3: CASTGQGYEQYF. Full variable domain (rest looked up from reference TRBV28 and TRBJ2-7): DVKVTQSSRYLVKRTGEKVFLECVQDMDHENMFWYRQDPGLGLRLIYFSYDVKMKEKGDIPEGYSVSREKKERFSLILESASTNQTSMYLCASTGQGYEQYFGPGTRLTVT.

V is TRBV7-3 and J is TRBJ2-5; lacking DNA, the TRBD1 call made by TCRdb goes unchecked. Per the germline V gene, CDR1 is SGHTA and CDR2 is FQGTGA. The CDR3 totals 15 residues. CDR3 loop: CASSPSEGARETQYF.